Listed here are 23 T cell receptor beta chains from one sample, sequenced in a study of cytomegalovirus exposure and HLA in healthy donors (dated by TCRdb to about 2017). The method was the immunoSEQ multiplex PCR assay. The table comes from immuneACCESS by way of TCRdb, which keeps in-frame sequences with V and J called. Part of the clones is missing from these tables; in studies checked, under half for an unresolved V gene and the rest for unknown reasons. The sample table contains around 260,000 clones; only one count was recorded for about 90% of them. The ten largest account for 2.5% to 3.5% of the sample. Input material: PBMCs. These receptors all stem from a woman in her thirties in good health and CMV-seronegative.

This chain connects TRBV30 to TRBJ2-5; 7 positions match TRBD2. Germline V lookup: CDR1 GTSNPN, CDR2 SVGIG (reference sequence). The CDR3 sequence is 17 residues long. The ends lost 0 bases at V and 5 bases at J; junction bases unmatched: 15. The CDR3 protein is CAWSVGGGRGSGETQYF. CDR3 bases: TGTGCCTGGAGTGTCGGTGGCGGGAGAGGGTCAGGGGAGACCCAGTACTTC.

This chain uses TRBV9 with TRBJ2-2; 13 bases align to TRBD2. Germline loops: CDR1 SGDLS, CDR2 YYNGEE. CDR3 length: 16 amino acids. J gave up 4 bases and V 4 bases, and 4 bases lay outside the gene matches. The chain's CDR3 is CASSTGLAGITGELFF. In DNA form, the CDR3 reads TGTGCCAGCAGCACGGGACTAGCGGGAATCACCGGGGAGCTGTTTTTT. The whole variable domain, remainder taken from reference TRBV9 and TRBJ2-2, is DSGVTQTPKHLITATGQRVTLRCSPRSGDLSVYWYQQSLDQGLQFLIQYYNGEERAKGNILERFSAQQFPDLHSELNLSSLELGDSALYFCASSTGLAGITGELFFGEGSRLTVL.

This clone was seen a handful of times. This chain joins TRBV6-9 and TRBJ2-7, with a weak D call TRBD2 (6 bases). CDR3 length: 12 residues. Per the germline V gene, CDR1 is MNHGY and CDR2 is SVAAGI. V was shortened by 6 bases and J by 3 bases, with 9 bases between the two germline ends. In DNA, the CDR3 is TGTGCCAGCAGGAATAGCGGCTACGAGCAGTACTTC. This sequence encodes CASRNSGYEQYF.

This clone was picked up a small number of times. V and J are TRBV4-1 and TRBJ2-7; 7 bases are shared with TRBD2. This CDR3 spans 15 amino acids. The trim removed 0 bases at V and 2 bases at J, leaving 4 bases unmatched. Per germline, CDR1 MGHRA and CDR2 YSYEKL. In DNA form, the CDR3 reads TGCGCCAGCAGCCAAGAGGGACTACCCACCTACGAGCAGTACTTC. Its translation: CASSQEGLPTYEQYF.

As DNA, the CDR3 is TGTGCCAGCAGCGGGGGACAGGATGGCTACACCTTC. It encodes CASSGGQDGYTF. The gene calls are TRBV9 and TRBJ1-2; TRBD1 aligns across 8 bases. The CDR3 loop spans 12 amino acids. CDR1 and CDR2 (germline): SGDLS, YYNGEE. The V segment lost 3 bases and the J segment 6 bases; nucleotides outside the gene matches: 1.

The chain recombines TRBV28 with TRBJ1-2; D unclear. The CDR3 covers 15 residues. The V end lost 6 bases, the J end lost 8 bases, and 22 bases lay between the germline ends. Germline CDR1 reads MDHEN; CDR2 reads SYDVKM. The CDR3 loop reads CASREGREIPGGYTF. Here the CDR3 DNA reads TGTGCCAGCAGGGAGGGAAGAGAAATCCCTGGGGGCTACACCTTC.

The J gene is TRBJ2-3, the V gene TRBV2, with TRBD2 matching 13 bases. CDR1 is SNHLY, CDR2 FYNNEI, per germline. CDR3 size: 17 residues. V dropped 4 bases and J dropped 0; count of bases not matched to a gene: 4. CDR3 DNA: TGTGCCAGCAGTGCACTAGCGGGAGGGGGTAGCACAGATACGCAGTATTTT. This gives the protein CASSALAGGGSTDTQYF.

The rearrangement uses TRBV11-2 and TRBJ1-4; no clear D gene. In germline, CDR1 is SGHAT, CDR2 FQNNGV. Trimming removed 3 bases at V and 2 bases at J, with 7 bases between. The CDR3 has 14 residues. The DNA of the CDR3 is TGTGCCAGCAGCTTGAGTTGGACTAATGAAAAACTGTTTTTT. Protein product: CASSLSWTNEKLFF.

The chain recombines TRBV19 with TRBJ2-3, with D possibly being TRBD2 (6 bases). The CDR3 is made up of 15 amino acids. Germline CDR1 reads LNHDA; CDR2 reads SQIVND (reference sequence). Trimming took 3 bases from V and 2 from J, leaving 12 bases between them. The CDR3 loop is CASSILGLNTDTQYF. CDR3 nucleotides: TGTGCCAGTAGTATTTTGGGACTGAACACAGATACGCAGTATTTT. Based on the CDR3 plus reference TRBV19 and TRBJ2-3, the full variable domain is DGGITQSPKYLFRKEGQNVTLSCEQNLNHDAMYWYRQDPGQGLRLIYYSQIVNDFQKGDIAEGYSVSREKKESFPLTVTSAQKNPTAFYLCASSILGLNTDTQYFGPGTRLTVL.

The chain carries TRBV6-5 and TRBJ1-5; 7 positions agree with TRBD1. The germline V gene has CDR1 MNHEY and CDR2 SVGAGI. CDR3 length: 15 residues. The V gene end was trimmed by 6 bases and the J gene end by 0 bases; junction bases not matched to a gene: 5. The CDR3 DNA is TGTGCCAGCAGCTACCGGGACAGTAGCAATCAGCCCCAGCATTTT. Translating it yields CASSYRDSSNQPQHF.

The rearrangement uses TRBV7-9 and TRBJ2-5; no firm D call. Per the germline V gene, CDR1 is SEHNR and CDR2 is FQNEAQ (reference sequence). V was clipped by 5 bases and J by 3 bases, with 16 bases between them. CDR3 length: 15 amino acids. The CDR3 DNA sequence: TGTGCCAGCAGCCAAATCACGGGTTGGGAAGAGACCCAGTACTTC. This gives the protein CASSQITGWEETQYF.

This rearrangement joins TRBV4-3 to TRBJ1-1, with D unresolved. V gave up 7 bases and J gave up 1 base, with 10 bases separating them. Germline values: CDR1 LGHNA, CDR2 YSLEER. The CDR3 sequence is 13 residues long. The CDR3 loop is CASTRTANTEAFF. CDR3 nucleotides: TGCGCCAGCACCCGGACTGCGAACACTGAAGCTTTCTTT.

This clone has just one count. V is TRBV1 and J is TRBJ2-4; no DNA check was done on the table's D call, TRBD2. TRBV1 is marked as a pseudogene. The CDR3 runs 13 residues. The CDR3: CTSSLAAATTPLF. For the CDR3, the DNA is TGCACCAGCAGCCTTGCGGCGGCTACTACCCCCCTATTC.

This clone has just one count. DNA for the CDR3: TGCGCCAGCAGCCAAGATAAGTCCCCTGCTGTCTACACCTTC. As protein: CASSQDKSPAVYTF. This rearrangement joins TRBV4-3 to TRBJ1-2; no clear D gene. The V gene's germline CDR1 is LGHNA and CDR2 YSLEER. The germline V and J ends were trimmed by 0 bases and 10 bases, with 15 bases remaining between them. The CDR3 sequence is 14 residues long.

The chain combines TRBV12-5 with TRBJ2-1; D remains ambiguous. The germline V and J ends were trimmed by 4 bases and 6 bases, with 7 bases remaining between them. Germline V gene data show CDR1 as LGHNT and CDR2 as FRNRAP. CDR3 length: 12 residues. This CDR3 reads CASGSTPNEQFF. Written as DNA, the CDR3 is TGTGCTAGTGGTTCAACGCCCAATGAGCAGTTCTTC.

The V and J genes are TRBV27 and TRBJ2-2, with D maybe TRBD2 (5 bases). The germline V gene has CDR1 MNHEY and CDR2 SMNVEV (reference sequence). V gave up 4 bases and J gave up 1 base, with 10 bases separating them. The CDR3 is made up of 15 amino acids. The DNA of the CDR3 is TGTGCCAGCAGTTACCACCGGGGGAACACCGGGGAGCTGTTTTTT. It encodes CASSYHRGNTGELFF.

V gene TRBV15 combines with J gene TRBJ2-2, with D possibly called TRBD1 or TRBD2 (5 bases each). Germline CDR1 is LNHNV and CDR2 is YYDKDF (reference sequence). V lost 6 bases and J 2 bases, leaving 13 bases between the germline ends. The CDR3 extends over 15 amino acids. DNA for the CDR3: TGTGCCACCAGGGGGAGAAGGGGAAACACCGGGGAGCTGTTTTTT. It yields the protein CATRGRRGNTGELFF.

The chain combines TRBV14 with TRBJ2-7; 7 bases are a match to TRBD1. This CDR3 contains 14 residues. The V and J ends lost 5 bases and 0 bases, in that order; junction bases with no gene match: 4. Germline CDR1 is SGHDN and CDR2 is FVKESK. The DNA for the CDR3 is TGTGCCAGCAGCGATTGGGACAGCTCCTACGAGCAGTACTTC. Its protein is CASSDWDSSYEQYF.

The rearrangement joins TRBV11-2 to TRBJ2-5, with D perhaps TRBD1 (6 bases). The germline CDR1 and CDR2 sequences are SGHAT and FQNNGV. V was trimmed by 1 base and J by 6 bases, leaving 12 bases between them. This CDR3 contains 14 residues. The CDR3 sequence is CASSLAPGVKTQYF. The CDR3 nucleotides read TGTGCCAGCAGCTTAGCCCCAGGGGTGAAGACCCAGTACTTC.

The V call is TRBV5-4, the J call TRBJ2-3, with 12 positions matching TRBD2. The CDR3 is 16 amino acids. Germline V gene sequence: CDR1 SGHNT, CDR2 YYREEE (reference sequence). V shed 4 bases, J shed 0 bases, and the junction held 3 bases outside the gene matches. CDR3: CASSPSGRVSTDTQYF. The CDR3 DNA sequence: TGTGCCAGCAGCCCTAGCGGGAGGGTTAGCACAGATACGCAGTATTTT.

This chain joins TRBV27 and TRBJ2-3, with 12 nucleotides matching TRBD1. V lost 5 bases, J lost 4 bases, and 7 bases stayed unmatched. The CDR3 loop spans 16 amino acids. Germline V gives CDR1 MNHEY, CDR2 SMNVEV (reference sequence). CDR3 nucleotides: TGTGCCAGCAGTGACGGGACAGGGGGCTTCCCAGATACGCAGTATTTT. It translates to CASSDGTGGFPDTQYF.

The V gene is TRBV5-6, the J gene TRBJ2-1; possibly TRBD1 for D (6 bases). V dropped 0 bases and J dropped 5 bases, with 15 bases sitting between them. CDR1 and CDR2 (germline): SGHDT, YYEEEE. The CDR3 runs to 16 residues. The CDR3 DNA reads TGTGCCAGCAGCTTGGGTTCCGGGACACCAAACAATGAGCAGTTCTTC. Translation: CASSLGSGTPNNEQFF.

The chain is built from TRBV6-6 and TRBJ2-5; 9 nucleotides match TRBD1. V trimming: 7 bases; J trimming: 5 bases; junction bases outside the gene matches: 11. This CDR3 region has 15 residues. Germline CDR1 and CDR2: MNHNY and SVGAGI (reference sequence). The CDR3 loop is CASISGQGRSETQYF. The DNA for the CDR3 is TGTGCCAGCATTTCGGGACAGGGAAGGTCGGAGACCCAGTACTTC.